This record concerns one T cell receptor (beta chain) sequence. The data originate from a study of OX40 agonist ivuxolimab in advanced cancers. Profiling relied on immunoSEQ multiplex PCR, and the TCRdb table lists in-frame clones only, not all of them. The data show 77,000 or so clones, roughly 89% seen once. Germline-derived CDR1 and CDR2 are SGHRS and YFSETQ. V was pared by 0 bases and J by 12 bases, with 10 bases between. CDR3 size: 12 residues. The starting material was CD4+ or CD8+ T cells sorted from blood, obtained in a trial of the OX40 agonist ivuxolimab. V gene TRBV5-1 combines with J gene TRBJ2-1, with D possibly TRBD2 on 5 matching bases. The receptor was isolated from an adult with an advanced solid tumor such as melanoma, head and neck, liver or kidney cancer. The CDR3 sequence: CASSLAEAGQFF. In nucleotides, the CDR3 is TGCGCCAGCAGCTTGGCTGAGGCGGGGCAGTTCTTC.